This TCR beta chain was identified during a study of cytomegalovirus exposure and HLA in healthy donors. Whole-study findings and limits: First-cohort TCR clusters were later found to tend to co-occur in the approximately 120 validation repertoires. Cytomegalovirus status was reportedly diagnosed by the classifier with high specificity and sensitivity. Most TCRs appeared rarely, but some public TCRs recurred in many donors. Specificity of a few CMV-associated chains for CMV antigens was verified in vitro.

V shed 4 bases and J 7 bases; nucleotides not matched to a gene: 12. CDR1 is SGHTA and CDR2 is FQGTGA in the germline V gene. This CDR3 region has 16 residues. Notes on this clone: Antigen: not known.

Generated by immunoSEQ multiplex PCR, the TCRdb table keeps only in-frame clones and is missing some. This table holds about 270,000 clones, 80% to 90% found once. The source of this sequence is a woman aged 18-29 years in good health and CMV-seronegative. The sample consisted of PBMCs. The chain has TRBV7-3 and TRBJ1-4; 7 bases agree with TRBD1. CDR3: CASSSRLGDSGEKLFF. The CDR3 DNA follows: TGTGCCAGCAGCTCACGGTTGGGGGACAGTGGTGAAAAACTGTTTTTT.